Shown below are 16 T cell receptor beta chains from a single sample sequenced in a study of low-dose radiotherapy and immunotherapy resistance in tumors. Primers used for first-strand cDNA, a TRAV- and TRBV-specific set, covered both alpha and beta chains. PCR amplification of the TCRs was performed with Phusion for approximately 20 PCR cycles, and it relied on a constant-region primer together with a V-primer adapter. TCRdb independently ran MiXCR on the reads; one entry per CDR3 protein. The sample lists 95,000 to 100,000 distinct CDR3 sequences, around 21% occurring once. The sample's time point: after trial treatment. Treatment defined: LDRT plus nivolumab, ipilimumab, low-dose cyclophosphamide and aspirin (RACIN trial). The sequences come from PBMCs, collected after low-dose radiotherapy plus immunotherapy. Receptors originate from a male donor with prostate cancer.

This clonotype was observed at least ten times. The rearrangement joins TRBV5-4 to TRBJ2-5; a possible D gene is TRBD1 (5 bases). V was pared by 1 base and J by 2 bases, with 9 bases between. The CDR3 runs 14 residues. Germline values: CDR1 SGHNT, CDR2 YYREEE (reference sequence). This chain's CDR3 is CASSLLQGQETQYF. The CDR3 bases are TGTGCCAGCAGCTTGCTGCAGGGACAAGAGACCCAGTACTTC.

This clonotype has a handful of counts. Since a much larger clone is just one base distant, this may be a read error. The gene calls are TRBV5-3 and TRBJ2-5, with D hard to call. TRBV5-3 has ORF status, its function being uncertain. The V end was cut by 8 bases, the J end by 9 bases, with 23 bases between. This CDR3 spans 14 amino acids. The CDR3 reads CASSLLLRREAQYF. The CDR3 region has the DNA TGTGCCAGCAGCCTCCTCCTGCGGCGCGAGGCCCAGTACTTC.

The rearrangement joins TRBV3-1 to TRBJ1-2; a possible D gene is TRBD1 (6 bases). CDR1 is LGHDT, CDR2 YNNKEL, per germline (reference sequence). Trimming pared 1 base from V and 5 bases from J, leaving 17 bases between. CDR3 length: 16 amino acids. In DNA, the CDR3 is TGTGCCAGCAGCCAAGGGATGGGGGCCCTTTCTTATGGCTACACCTTC. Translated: CASSQGMGALSYGYTF.

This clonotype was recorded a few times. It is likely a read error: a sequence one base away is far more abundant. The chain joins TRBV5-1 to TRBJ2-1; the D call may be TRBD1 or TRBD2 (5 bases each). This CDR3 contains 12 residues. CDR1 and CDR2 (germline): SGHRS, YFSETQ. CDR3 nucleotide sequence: TGTGCCAGCACCTTGGGGGAGCGGGAGCAGTTCTTC. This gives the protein CASTLGEREQFF.

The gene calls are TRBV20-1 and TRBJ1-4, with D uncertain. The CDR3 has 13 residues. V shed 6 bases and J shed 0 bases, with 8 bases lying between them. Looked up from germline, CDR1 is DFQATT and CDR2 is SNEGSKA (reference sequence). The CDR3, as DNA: TGCAGTGCCCCGAACCCAACTAATGAAAAACTGTTTTTT. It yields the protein CSAPNPTNEKLFF.

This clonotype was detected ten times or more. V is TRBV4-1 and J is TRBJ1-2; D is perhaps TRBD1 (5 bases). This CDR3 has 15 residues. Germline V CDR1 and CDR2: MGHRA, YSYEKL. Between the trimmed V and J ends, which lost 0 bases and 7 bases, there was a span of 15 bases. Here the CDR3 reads CASSQETAGFFGYTF. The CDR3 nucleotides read TGCGCCAGCAGCCAAGAAACGGCAGGGTTTTTTGGCTACACCTTC.

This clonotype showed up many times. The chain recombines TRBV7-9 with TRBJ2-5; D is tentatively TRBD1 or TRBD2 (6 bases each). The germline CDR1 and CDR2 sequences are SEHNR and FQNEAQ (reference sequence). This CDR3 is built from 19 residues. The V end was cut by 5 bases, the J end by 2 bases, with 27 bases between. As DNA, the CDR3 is TGTGCCAGCAGCCCCTGGGGGACCCATTGGGGGGCACGGCAAGAGACCCAGTACTTC. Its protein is CASSPWGTHWGARQETQYF.

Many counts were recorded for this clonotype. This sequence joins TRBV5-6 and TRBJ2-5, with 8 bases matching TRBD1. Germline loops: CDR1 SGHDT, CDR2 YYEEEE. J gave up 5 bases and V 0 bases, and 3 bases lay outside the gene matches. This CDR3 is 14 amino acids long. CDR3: CASSLGTGFETQYF. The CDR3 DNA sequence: TGTGCCAGCAGCTTGGGGACAGGGTTTGAGACCCAGTACTTC.

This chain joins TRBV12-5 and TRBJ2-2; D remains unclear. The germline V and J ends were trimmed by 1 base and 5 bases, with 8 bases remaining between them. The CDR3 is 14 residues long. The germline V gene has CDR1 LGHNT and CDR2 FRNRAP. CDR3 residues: CASGLEPPTGELFF. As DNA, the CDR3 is TGTGCTAGTGGTTTGGAGCCTCCGACCGGGGAGCTGTTTTTT.

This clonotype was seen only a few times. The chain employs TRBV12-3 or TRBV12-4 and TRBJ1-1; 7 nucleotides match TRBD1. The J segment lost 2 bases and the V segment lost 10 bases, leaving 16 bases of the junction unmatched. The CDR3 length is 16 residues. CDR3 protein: CATGTTRGGLNTEAFF. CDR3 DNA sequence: TGTGCCACCGGCACCACCCGAGGGGGCCTAAACACTGAAGCTTTCTTT.

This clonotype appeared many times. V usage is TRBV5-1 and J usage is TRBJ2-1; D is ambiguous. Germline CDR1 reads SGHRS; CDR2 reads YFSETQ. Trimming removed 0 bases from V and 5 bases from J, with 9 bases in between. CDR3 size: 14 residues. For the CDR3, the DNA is TGCGCCAGCAGCTTGGCCGATCTACACAATGAGCAGTTCTTC. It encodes CASSLADLHNEQFF.

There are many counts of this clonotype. This chain's CDR3 is CASSTRGQVPYEQYF. CDR3 coding DNA: TGTGCCAGCAGCACACGCGGACAAGTCCCCTACGAGCAGTACTTC. The rearrangement links TRBV14 to TRBJ2-7; D is possibly TRBD1 (5 bases). The CDR3 has 15 amino acids. Germline loops: CDR1 SGHDN, CDR2 FVKESK. The ends were cut back, 5 bases at V and 2 bases at J, with 16 bases in the middle.

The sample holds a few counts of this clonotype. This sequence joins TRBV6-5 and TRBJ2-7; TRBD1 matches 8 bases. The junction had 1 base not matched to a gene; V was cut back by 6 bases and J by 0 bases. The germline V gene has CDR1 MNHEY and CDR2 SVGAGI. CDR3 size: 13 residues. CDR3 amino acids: CASRDRGSYEQYF. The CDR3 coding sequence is TGTGCCAGCAGAGACAGGGGCTCCTACGAGCAGTACTTC.

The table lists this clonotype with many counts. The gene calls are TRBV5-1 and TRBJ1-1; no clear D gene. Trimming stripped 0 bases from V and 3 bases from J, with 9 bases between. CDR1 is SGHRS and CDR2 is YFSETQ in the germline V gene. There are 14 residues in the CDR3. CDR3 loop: CASSLARRDTEAFF. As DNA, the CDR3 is TGCGCCAGCAGCTTGGCCAGGAGAGACACTGAAGCTTTCTTT.

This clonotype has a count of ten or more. Written as DNA, the CDR3 is TGCGCCAGCAGCTCGACCGGGTACACCGGGGAGCTGTTTTTT. Amino acids: CASSSTGYTGELFF. The J gene is TRBJ2-2, the V gene TRBV5-1; D remains ambiguous. Between the trimmed V and J ends, which lost 3 bases and 3 bases, there was a span of 9 bases. CDR3 length: 14 residues. CDR1 SGHRS and CDR2 YFSETQ come from the germline V gene.

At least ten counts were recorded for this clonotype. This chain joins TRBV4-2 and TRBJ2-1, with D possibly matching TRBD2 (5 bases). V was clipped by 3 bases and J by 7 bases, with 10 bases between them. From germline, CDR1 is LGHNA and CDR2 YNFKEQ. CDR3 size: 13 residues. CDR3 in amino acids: CASSQGTGNEQFF. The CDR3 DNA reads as TGTGCCAGCAGCCAGGGAACGGGGAATGAGCAGTTCTTC.